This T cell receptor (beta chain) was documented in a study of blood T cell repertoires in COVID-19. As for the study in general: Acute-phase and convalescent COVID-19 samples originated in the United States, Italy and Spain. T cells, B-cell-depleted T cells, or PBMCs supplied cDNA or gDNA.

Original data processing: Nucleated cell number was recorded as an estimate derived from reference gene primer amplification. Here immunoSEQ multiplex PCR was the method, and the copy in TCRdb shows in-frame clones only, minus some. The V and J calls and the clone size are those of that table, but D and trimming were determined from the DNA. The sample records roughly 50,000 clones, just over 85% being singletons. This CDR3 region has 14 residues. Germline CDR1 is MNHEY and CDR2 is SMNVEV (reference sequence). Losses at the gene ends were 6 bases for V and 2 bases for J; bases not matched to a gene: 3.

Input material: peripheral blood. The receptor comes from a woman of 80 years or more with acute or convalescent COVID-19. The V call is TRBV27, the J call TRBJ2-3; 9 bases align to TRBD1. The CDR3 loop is CASRGTGTTDTQYF. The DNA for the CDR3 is TGTGCCAGCAGGGGGACAGGGACCACAGATACGCAGTATTTT.